The next 15 T cell receptor beta chains were all read from a single sample in a study of post-analysis software for immune sequencing data (dated by TCRdb to the mid-2010s). Overall study results and their limits: Patients showed significantly higher frequencies than controls for a handful of TRBV segments, among them TRBV5-6, TRBV5-1 and TRBV20-1.

The method behind the library was PCR. Sequencing relied on an Illumina HiSeq 2500. Unique molecular identifiers were incorporated into TCR beta cDNA libraries to reduce PCR and sequencing biases. Using fastp trimming at Q25 and MiXCR clonotype assembly, TCRdb reanalyzed the public sequencing data and kept in-frame beta chains. Rows are combined by CDR3 protein, so each entry shows the most common genes and DNA. The sample profile shows 700,000 to 800,000 distinct CDR3 sequences; 25% to 30% of them were found once. The top ten constitute under 0.7% of the sample. The antigens these receptors bind are not known. The source material was blood. These receptors all stem from a girl aged 5 to 17 with multiple sclerosis.

This clonotype has more than one count but fewer than ten. This rearrangement joins TRBV10-3 to TRBJ2-7; 11 positions match TRBD1. Germline V gene data show CDR1 as ENHRY and CDR2 as SYGVKD. The CDR3 covers 14 residues. V shed 5 bases and J 2 bases; nucleotides not matched to a gene: 2. CDR3 loop: CAISMDRGPYEQYF. CDR3 DNA sequence: TGTGCCATCAGTATGGACAGGGGGCCCTACGAGCAGTACTTC.

A few counts support this clonotype. For the CDR3, the DNA is TGCAGCGTTGCCGGGACAGGGGTAAGAGAGACCCAGTACTTC. This sequence encodes CSVAGTGVRETQYF. The rearrangement links TRBV29-1 to TRBJ2-5, with 10 bases matching TRBD1. In germline, CDR1 is SQVTM, CDR2 ANQGSEA. The CDR3 extends over 14 amino acids. The trim removed 4 bases at V and 4 bases at J, leaving 6 bases unmatched.

The chain uses TRBV12-3 or TRBV12-4 and TRBJ2-5; D remains unclear. Trimming removed 6 bases from V and 7 bases from J, with 9 bases in between. CDR3 length: 11 residues. CDR3 protein: CASRVLGTQYF. The CDR3, as DNA: TGTGCCAGCAGGGTACTCGGGACCCAGTACTTC.

The rearrangement uses TRBV29-1 and TRBJ1-5; 11 positions match TRBD1. CDR1 is SQVTM, CDR2 ANQGSEA, per germline. The V segment lost 6 bases and the J segment 6 bases; nucleotides outside the gene matches: 1. This CDR3 region has 12 residues. The CDR3 sequence: CSVGTGGQPQHF. CDR3 sequence (DNA): TGCAGCGTCGGGACAGGGGGTCAGCCCCAGCATTTT.

This chain links TRBV27 with TRBJ1-6; D is unresolved. CDR3 length: 15 residues. The V end was cut by 5 bases, the J end by 8 bases, with 16 bases between. Germline CDR1 MNHEY, CDR2 SMNVEV (reference sequence). The CDR3 protein is CASSRPDGGHSPLHF. The CDR3 region has the DNA TGTGCCAGCAGTCGCCCGGACGGAGGCCATTCACCCCTCCACTTT.

This clonotype was found a few times. V gene TRBV19 combines with J gene TRBJ1-2; possibly TRBD1 for D (5 bases). V was trimmed by 5 bases and J by 3 bases, leaving 7 bases between them. The CDR3 is 12 amino acids. CDR1 and CDR2 (germline): LNHDA, SQIVND (reference sequence). CDR3: CASSVTDYGYTF. The CDR3 DNA reads TGTGCCAGTAGTGTGACAGACTATGGCTACACCTTC.

V and J are TRBV5-6 and TRBJ2-3; 7 nucleotides line up with TRBD2. Germline CDR1 is SGHDT and CDR2 is YYEEEE. Germline trimming cut 4 bases from V and 0 bases from J; bases unmatched to any gene: 2. The CDR3 has 14 amino acids. CDR3 sequence (DNA): TGTGCCAGCAGCGATAGCGGGAGCACAGATACGCAGTATTTT. Translating it yields CASSDSGSTDTQYF.

The gene calls are TRBV4-1 and TRBJ1-5; D is perhaps TRBD1 (6 bases). CDR1 MGHRA and CDR2 YSYEKL come from the germline V gene. The CDR3 has 17 residues. Trimming shortened V by 0 bases and J by 0 bases, and 12 bases separated the two germline ends. The CDR3 region has the DNA TGCGCCAGCAGCCAAGATTGGACAGCTTATAGCAATCAGCCCCAGCATTTT. Protein product: CASSQDWTAYSNQPQHF.

There are a few counts of this clonotype. The V gene is TRBV3-1, the J gene TRBJ2-7, with TRBD2 matching 9 bases. The CDR3 consists of 16 residues. Trimming cost V 4 bases and J 2 bases; bases outside gene matches: 9. CDR1 and CDR2 from the germline V gene are LGHDT and YNNKEL (reference sequence). CDR3: CASSPLGPSGTYEQYF. The DNA for the CDR3 is TGTGCCAGCAGCCCTCTGGGGCCTAGCGGGACCTACGAGCAGTACTTC.

This clonotype has at least ten counts. The chain uses TRBV20-1 and TRBJ2-7; 9 bases map to TRBD2. Germline V gene data show CDR1 as DFQATT and CDR2 as SNEGSKA (reference sequence). The CDR3 is 13 residues long. Trimming cost V 6 bases and J 3 bases; bases outside gene matches: 6. CDR3 sequence (DNA): TGCAGTGCGCGAAGACTAGCGGTCTACGAGCAGTACTTC. This gives the protein CSARRLAVYEQYF.

There are a few counts of this clonotype. V gene TRBV20-1 combines with J gene TRBJ1-6; D remains ambiguous. CDR1 DFQATT and CDR2 SNEGSKA come from the germline V gene (reference sequence). CDR3 size: 13 residues. V lost 3 bases, J lost 6 bases, and 9 bases lay in between. The CDR3 DNA follows: TGCAGTGCTAGCGCGGACTTTAATTCACCCCTCCACTTT. Protein sequence: CSASADFNSPLHF.

About this clonotype itself: This may stem from a read error, because a much larger clone lies one nucleotide away. The rearrangement links TRBV29-1 to TRBJ2-6, with a tentative D call TRBD1 (5 bases). The CDR3 length is 15 residues. The V gene's germline CDR1 is SQVTM and CDR2 ANQGSEA. The DNA of the CDR3 is TGCAGCGTTGAAGAGAGAGTAACTGGGGCCGACGTCCTGACTTTC. Protein product: CSVEERVTGADVLTF.

This chain connects TRBV29-1 to TRBJ1-1; 7 bases agree with TRBD1. Trimming cost V 6 bases and J 6 bases; bases outside gene matches: 13. Germline V CDR1 and CDR2: SQVTM, ANQGSEA. The CDR3 loop spans 14 amino acids. The CDR3 coding sequence is TGCAGCGTCGGCCCTGGACAGGCGACTTCTGAAGCTTTCTTT. It specifies CSVGPGQATSEAFF.

The rearrangement links TRBV5-4 to TRBJ1-6, with D uncertain. Germline CDR1 and CDR2: SGHNT and YYREEE (reference sequence). V dropped 1 base and J dropped 4 bases, with 6 bases sitting between them. CDR3 size: 14 residues. CDR3: CASSLFGYNSPLHF. The CDR3 DNA reads as TGTGCCAGCAGCTTGTTTGGATATAATTCACCCCTCCACTTT.

The gene calls are TRBV11-2 and TRBJ2-1, with 11 bases aligning to TRBD2. The CDR3 extends over 17 amino acids. V lost 4 bases to trimming and J lost 6 bases; unmatched junction nucleotides: 11. Per the germline V gene, CDR1 is SGHAT and CDR2 is FQNNGV. The CDR3 DNA reads TGTGCCAGCAGCTCCCTGGCTAGCGGGAGGCGGGGCAATGAGCAGTTCTTC. Protein product: CASSSLASGRRGNEQFF.